Each of the 20 T cell receptor beta chains below was sequenced from the same sample in a study of T cells after yellow fever vaccination. Each CDR3 protein is one row after TCRdb ran MiXCR on the 5' RACE reads. The top ten hold over 11% of the sample, which has approximately 550,000 distinct CDR3 sequences, roughly 14% seen once. The specimen comprised PBMCs, sampled on the day of the yellow fever booster vaccination. These receptors came from a man aged 30 to 39 who received the YFV17D yellow fever vaccine.

The chain carries TRBV3-1 and TRBJ2-3; 7 nucleotides align to TRBD2. CDR1 and CDR2 (germline): LGHDT, YNNKEL (reference sequence). V lost 1 base and J lost 5; bases outside the gene matches: 3. This CDR3 contains 14 residues. Written as DNA, the CDR3 is TGTGCCAGCAGCCAAGTGGGAGGGTTAGATACGCAGTATTTT. Its protein is CASSQVGGLDTQYF.

The CDR3 nucleotides are TGTGCCAGCAGTTACACTTCTGTCGGGGACCAAGAGACCCAGTACTTC. Protein sequence: CASSYTSVGDQETQYF. The V call is TRBV6-5, the J call TRBJ2-5; a weak D match, TRBD2 (5 bases). This CDR3 region has 16 residues. Germline loops: CDR1 MNHEY, CDR2 SVGAGI. V shed 2 bases and J shed 0 bases, with 13 bases lying between them.

The sample holds a few counts of this clonotype. The chain is built from TRBV12-3 or TRBV12-4 and TRBJ2-3; D ambiguous. The CDR3 covers 13 residues. The ends were cut back, 5 bases at V and 6 bases at J, with 12 bases in the middle. DNA of the CDR3: TGTGCCAGCAGTCTGATGCCTTCCGATACGCAGTATTTT. Its translation: CASSLMPSDTQYF.

This rearrangement joins TRBV7-2 to TRBJ2-1; D is perhaps TRBD2 (5 bases). The CDR3 loop spans 11 amino acids. Germline values: CDR1 SGHTA, CDR2 FQGNSA. V lost 7 bases and J lost 8, with 9 bases in between. The chain's CDR3 is CASISGDEQFF. The CDR3 DNA reads as TGTGCCAGCATTTCCGGGGATGAGCAGTTCTTC. Variable domain in full (rest from reference TRBV7-2 and TRBJ2-1): GAGVSQSPSNKVTEKGKDVELRCDPISGHTALYWYRQSLGQGLEFLIYFQGNSAPDKSGLPSDRFSAERTGGSVSTLTIQRTQQEDSAVYLCASISGDEQFFGPGTRLTVL.

This clonotype was detected only a few times. The chain has TRBV20-1 and TRBJ1-5; maybe TRBD1 (5 bases). Germline V gene sequence: CDR1 DFQATT, CDR2 SNEGSKA (reference sequence). The V gene lost 4 bases and the J gene lost 5 bases, with 12 bases spanning the gap. This CDR3 is built from 13 residues. The CDR3 reads CSATTGGYQPQHF. CDR3 coding DNA: TGCAGTGCTACCACGGGGGGTTATCAGCCCCAGCATTTT.

This clonotype appeared a few times. The germline gene is not matched at one end of the junction; a read error may be the cause. V is TRBV12-3 or TRBV12-4 and J is TRBJ1-3; D is uncertain. The CDR3 extends over 15 amino acids. The CDR3: CAIPSFSHPGNTIYF. The CDR3 DNA reads as TGTGCCATCCCCTCTTTTAGCCACCCTGGGAACACCATATATTTT.

The CDR3: CASSPYLADLQETQYF. The CDR3 DNA is TGTGCCAGCTCACCGTACCTAGCGGACCTCCAAGAGACCCAGTACTTC. The chain couples TRBV18 to TRBJ2-5; TRBD2 aligns across 7 bases. The CDR3 runs to 16 residues. Germline V gene data show CDR1 as KGHSH and CDR2 as LQKENI. The V segment lost 3 bases and the J segment 1 base; nucleotides outside the gene matches: 8.

The chain links TRBV29-1 to TRBJ2-5; 10 bases agree with TRBD1. Germline CDR1 and CDR2: SQVTM and ANQGSEA. V gave up 4 bases and J gave up 5 bases; unmatched junction bases: 7. The CDR3 extends over 14 amino acids. The CDR3 DNA follows: TGCAGCGTTGCCCTGACAGGGGGCTGGGAGACCCAGTACTTC. Translating it yields CSVALTGGWETQYF.

The chain has TRBV6-2 or TRBV6-3 and TRBJ2-3; no clear D. The CDR3 is 14 residues long. CDR1 and CDR2 from the germline V gene are MNHEY and SVGEGT. V was trimmed by 4 bases and J by 2 bases, leaving 10 bases between them. The CDR3 spells CASSSGGDTDTQYF. Written as DNA, the CDR3 is TGTGCCAGCAGTTCGGGTGGAGACACAGATACGCAGTATTTT.

This clonotype was detected only a few times. The chain joins TRBV3-1 to TRBJ1-1, with a possible D match to TRBD1 (5 bases). Trimming left V 8 bases short and J 1 base short, with 11 bases between. The V gene's germline CDR1 is LGHDT and CDR2 YNNKEL (reference sequence). This CDR3 contains 13 residues. CDR3 in amino acids: CASARQQNTEAFF. The DNA for the CDR3 is TGTGCCAGCGCCAGACAGCAGAACACTGAAGCTTTCTTT.

The chain links TRBV5-1 to TRBJ2-1; 7 nucleotides line up with TRBD2. V lost 7 bases and J lost 2; bases outside the gene matches: 9. The CDR3 loop spans 15 amino acids. Germline V gene data show CDR1 as SGHRS and CDR2 as YFSETQ. The CDR3 region is CASGKTSVTYNEQFF. The DNA of the CDR3 is TGCGCCAGCGGAAAAACTAGCGTCACCTACAATGAGCAGTTCTTC.

The chain links TRBV11-2 to TRBJ2-4; TRBD2 aligns across 8 bases. V was pared by 5 bases and J by 0 bases, with 12 bases of the junction left unmatched. Germline CDR1 is SGHAT and CDR2 is FQNNGV. The CDR3 has 18 amino acids. This CDR3 reads CASSDELAEYLAKNIQYF. The CDR3 bases are TGTGCCAGCAGCGACGAACTAGCGGAATATTTAGCCAAAAACATTCAGTACTTC.

This sequence joins TRBV10-3 and TRBJ2-5; tentatively, D is TRBD1 (6 bases). The germline V and J ends were trimmed by 6 bases and 5 bases, with 16 bases remaining between them. CDR1 is ENHRY and CDR2 is SYGVKD in the germline V gene. CDR3 size: 14 residues. CDR3 sequence reads: CAISMTGPRETQYF. In DNA form, the CDR3 reads TGTGCCATCAGCATGACAGGACCGAGGGAGACCCAGTACTTC.

This chain connects TRBV15 to TRBJ2-5; D may be TRBD1 (6 bases). V lost 5 bases and J 5 bases, leaving 12 bases between the germline ends. The CDR3 spans 13 residues. Germline V gives CDR1 LNHNV, CDR2 YYDKDF (reference sequence). Written as DNA, the CDR3 is TGTGCCACCAGCGCTACAGGGATTGAGACCCAGTACTTC. This translates into CATSATGIETQYF.

This chain joins TRBV7-2 and TRBJ2-1; TRBD2 agrees at 7 bases. The V gene end was trimmed by 5 bases and the J gene end by 2 bases; junction bases not matched to a gene: 9. Germline assignment: CDR1 SGHTA and CDR2 FQGNSA. The CDR3 has 16 amino acids. CDR3 sequence reads: CASSIGRRGTYNEQFF. The CDR3 bases are TGTGCCAGCAGCATCGGGAGGAGGGGTACCTACAATGAGCAGTTCTTC. The complete variable domain, with remaining parts taken from reference TRBV7-2 and TRBJ2-1, reads GAGVSQSPSNKVTEKGKDVELRCDPISGHTALYWYRQSLGQGLEFLIYFQGNSAPDKSGLPSDRFSAERTGGSVSTLTIQRTQQEDSAVYLCASSIGRRGTYNEQFFGPGTRLTVL.

The V call is TRBV6-2 or TRBV6-3, the J call TRBJ2-1, with 8 bases that match TRBD2. Trimming took 8 bases from V and 4 from J; bases not matched to a gene: 16. This CDR3 comprises 17 residues. Germline lookup yields CDR1 MNHEY and CDR2 SVGEGT. The chain's CDR3 is CASPSAPISGTYNEQFF. The DNA for the CDR3 is TGTGCCAGCCCATCAGCCCCCATTAGCGGGACGTACAATGAGCAGTTCTTC.

CDR3 sequence: CASSGRTGMNTEAFF. The CDR3 DNA reads as TGTGCCAGCAGTGGCAGGACAGGGATGAACACTGAAGCTTTCTTT. J is TRBJ1-1 and V is TRBV2, with 8 positions matching TRBD1. Germline lookup yields CDR1 SNHLY and CDR2 FYNNEI. J gave up 0 bases and V 4 bases, and 4 bases lay outside the gene matches. This CDR3 spans 15 amino acids.

This clonotype turned up a few times. The chain links TRBV5-1 to TRBJ2-7; D remains unclear. The CDR3 is made up of 14 amino acids. The V end lost 0 bases, the J end lost 5 bases, and 12 bases lay between the germline ends. Looked up from germline, CDR1 is SGHRS and CDR2 is YFSETQ. The CDR3 loop is CASSLALQRDEQYF. The DNA of the CDR3 is TGCGCCAGCAGCTTGGCCTTGCAACGCGACGAGCAGTACTTC.

This clonotype has only a few counts. The chain employs TRBV5-8 and TRBJ1-1, with D hard to call. CDR1 SGHTS and CDR2 YDEGEE come from the germline V gene. The length of the CDR3 is 13 residues. V gave up 1 base and J gave up 4 bases, with 8 bases separating them. The CDR3 coding sequence is TGTGCCAGCAGCTTGAGGCCTGTCACTGAAGCTTTCTTT. Translation gives CASSLRPVTEAFF.

J is TRBJ1-4 and V is TRBV5-1; unclear D gene. The V gene's germline CDR1 is SGHRS and CDR2 YFSETQ. With 0 bases removed from V and 0 bases from J, the gap between germline ends came to 9 bases. The CDR3 loop spans 16 amino acids. The CDR3 DNA follows: TGCGCCAGCAGCTTGGTACCAGAAACAACTAATGAAAAACTGTTTTTT. Translated: CASSLVPETTNEKLFF.